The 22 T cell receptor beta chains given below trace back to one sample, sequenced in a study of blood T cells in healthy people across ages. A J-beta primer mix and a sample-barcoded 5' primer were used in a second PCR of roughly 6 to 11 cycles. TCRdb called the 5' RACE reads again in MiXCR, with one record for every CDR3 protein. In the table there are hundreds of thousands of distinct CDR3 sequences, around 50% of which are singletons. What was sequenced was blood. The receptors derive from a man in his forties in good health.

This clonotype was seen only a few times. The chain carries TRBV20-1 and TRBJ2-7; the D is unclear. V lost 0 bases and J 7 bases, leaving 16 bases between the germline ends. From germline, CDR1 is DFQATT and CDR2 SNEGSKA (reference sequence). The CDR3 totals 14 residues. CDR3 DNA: TGCAGTGCTAGAGAGGATCGGTTCGAGGTGGAGCAGTACTTC. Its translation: CSAREDRFEVEQYF.

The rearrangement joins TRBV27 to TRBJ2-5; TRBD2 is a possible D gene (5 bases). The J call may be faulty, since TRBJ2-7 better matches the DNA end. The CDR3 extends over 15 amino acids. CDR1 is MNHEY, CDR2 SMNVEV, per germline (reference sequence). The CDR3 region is CASSPTTDYNHEQYF. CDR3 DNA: TGTGCCAGCAGTCCCACTACAGACTATAACCACGAGCAGTACTTC.

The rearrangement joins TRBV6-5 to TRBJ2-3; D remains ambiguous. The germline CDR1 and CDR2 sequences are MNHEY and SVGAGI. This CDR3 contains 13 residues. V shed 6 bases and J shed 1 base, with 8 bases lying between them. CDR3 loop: CASSRSGTDTQYF. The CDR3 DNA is TGTGCCAGCAGCCGCTCCGGCACAGATACGCAGTATTTT.

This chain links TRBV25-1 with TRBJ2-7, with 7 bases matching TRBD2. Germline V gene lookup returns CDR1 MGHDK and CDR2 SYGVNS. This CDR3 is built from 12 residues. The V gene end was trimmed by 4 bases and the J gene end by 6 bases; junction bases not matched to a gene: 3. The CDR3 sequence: CASSVPGGEQYF. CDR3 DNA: TGTGCCAGCAGTGTACCGGGAGGCGAGCAGTACTTC.

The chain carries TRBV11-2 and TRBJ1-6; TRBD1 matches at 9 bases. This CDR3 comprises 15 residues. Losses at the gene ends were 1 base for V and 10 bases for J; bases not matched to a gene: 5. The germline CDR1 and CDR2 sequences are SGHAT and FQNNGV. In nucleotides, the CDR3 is TGTGCCAGCAGCTTAGTTACAGGGGGCGACTCACCCCTCCACTTT. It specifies CASSLVTGGDSPLHF.

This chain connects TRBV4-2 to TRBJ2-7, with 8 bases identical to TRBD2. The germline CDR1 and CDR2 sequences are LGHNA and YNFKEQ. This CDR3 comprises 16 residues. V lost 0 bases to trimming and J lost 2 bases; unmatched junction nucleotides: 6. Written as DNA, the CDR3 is TGTGCCAGCAGCCAAGATCTCGCGGGAGGCCCCTACGAGCAGTACTTC. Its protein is CASSQDLAGGPYEQYF.

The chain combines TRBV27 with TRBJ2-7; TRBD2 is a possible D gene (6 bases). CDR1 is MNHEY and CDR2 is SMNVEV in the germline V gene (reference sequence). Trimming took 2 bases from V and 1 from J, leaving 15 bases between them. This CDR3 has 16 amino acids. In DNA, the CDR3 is TGTGCCAGCAGTTTAGGAGGGACCTACTCGTCCTACGAGCAGTACTTC. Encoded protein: CASSLGGTYSSYEQYF.

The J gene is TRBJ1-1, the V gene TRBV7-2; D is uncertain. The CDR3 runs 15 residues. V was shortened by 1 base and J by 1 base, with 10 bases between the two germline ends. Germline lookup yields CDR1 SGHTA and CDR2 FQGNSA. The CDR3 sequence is CASSLVLAGNTEAFF. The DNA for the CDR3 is TGTGCCAGCAGCTTAGTCTTGGCCGGGAACACTGAAGCTTTCTTT. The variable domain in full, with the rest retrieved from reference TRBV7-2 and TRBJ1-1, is GAGVSQSPSNKVTEKGKDVELRCDPISGHTALYWYRQSLGQGLEFLIYFQGNSAPDKSGLPSDRFSAERTGGSVSTLTIQRTQQEDSAVYLCASSLVLAGNTEAFFGQGTRLTVV.

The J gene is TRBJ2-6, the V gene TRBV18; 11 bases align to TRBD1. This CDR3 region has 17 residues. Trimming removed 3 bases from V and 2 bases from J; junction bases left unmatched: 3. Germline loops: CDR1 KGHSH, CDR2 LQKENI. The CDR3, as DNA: TGTGCCAGCTCACCTCGGGACAGGGGGACTGGGGCCAACGTCCTGACTTTC. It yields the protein CASSPRDRGTGANVLTF. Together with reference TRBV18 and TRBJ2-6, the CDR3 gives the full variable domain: NAGVMQNPRHLVRRRGQEARLRCSPMKGHSHVYWYRQLPEEGLKFMVYLQKENIIDESGMPKERFSAEFPKEGPSILRIQQVVRGDSAAYFCASSPRDRGTGANVLTFGAGSRLTVL.

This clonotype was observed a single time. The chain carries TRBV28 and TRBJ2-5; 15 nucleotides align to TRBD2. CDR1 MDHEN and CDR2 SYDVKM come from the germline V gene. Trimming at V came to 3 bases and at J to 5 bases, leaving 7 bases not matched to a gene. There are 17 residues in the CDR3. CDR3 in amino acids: CASSLRTSGRAVETQYF. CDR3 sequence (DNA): TGTGCCAGCAGTTTGCGGACTAGCGGGAGGGCCGTGGAGACCCAGTACTTC.

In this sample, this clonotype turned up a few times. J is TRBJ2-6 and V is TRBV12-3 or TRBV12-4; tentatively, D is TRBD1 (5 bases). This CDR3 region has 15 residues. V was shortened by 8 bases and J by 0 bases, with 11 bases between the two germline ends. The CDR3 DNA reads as TGTGCCAGCCGAACAGGTCTCTCTGGGGCCAACGTCCTGACTTTC. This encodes CASRTGLSGANVLTF.

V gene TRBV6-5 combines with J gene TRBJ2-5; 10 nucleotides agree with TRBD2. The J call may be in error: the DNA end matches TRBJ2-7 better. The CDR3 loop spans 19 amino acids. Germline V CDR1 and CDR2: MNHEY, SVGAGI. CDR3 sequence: CASSYYQLVASGRVYEQYF. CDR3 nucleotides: TGTGCCAGCAGTTACTATCAGCTCGTCGCTAGCGGGAGAGTATACGAGCAGTACTTC.

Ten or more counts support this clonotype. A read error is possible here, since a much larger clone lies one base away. CDR3 region: CASSLSGAASGANVLTF. CDR3 in DNA: TGTGCCAGCAGCTTATCAGGCGCGGCCTCTGGGGCCAACGTCCTGACTTTC. This rearrangement joins TRBV7-9 to TRBJ2-6; the D is unclear. The CDR3 runs to 17 residues. Looked up from germline, CDR1 is SEHNR and CDR2 is FQNEAQ (reference sequence). Trimming cost V 2 bases and J 0 bases, with 11 bases left between them.

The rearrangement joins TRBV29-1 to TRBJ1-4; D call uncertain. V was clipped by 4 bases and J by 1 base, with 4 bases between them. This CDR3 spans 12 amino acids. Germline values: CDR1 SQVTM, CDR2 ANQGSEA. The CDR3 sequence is CSVARTNEKLFF. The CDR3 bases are TGCAGCGTTGCCAGAACTAATGAAAAACTGTTTTTT.

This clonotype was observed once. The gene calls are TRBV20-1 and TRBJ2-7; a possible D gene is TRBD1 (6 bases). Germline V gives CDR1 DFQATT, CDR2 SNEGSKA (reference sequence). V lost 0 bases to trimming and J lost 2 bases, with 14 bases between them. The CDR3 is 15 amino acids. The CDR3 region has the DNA TGCAGTGCTAGAGAAGGACAGTCTAAGCCCTACGAGCAGTACTTC. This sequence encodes CSAREGQSKPYEQYF.

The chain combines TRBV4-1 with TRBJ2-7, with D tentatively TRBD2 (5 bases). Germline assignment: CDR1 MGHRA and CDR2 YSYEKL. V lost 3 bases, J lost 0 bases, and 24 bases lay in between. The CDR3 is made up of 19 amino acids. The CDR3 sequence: CASSHRSNTGGGSSYEQYF. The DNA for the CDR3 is TGCGCCAGCAGCCATCGGTCAAACACGGGCGGCGGGTCCTCCTACGAGCAGTACTTC.

Here the CDR3 DNA reads TGTGCCAGCAGTGACGACTCTAGTGGGGCCAACGTCCTGACTTTC. The encoded protein is CASSDDSSGANVLTF. The chain employs TRBV6-2 or TRBV6-3 and TRBJ2-6, with D unclear. V shed 5 bases and J shed 3 bases, with 11 bases lying between them. The CDR3 spans 15 residues. Germline V gives CDR1 MNHEY, CDR2 SVGEGT.

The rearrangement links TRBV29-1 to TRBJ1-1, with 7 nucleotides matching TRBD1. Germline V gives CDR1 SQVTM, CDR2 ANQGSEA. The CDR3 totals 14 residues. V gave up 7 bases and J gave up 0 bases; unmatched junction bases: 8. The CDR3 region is CSARTGNMNTEAFF. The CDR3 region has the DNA TGCAGCGCCAGGACAGGTAACATGAACACTGAAGCTTTCTTT.

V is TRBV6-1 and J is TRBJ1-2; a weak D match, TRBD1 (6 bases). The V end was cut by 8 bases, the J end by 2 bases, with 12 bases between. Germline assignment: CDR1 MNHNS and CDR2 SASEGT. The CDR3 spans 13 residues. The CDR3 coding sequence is TGTGCCAGCCAGGAAGGGGGAAACTATGGCTACACCTTC. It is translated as CASQEGGNYGYTF.

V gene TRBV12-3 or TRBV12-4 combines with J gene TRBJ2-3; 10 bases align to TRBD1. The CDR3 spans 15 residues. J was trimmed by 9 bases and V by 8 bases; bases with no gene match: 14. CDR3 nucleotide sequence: TGTGCCAGCGACCCGACAGGGGGCGTAGACATAACGCAGTATTTT. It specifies CASDPTGGVDITQYF.

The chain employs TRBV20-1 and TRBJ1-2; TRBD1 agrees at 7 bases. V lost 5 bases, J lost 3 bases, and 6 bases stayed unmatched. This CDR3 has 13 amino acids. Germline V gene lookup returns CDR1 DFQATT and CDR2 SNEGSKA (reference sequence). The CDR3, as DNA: TGCAGTGCTTGGGACAGTTTTGACTATGGCTACACCTTC. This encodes CSAWDSFDYGYTF.

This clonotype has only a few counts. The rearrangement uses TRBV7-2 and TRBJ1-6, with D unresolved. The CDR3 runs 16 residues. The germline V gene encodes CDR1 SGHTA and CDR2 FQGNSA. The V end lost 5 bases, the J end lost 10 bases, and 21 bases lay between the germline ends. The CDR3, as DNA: TGTGCCAGCAGCCCCGATCGGGTCGGGGTCGGGTCACCCCTCCACTTT. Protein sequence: CASSPDRVGVGSPLHF.